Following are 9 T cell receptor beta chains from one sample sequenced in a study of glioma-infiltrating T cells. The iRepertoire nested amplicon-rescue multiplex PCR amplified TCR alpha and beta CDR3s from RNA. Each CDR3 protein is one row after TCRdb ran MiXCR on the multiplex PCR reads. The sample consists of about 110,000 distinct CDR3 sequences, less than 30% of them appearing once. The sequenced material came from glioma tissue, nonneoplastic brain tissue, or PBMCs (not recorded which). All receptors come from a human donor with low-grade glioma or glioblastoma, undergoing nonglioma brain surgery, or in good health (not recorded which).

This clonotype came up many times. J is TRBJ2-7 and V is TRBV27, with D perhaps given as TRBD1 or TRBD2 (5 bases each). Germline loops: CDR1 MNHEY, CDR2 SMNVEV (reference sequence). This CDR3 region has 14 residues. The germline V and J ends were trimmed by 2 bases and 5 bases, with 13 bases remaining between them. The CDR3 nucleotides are TGTGCCAGCAGTTTACGGGACCCGAGGCACGAGCAGTACTTC. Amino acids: CASSLRDPRHEQYF.

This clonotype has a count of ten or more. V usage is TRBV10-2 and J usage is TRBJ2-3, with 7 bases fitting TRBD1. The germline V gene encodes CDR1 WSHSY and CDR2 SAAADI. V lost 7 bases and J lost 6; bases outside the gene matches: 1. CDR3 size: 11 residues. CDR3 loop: CASKQGDTQYF. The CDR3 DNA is TGCGCCAGCAAACAGGGGGATACGCAGTATTTT.

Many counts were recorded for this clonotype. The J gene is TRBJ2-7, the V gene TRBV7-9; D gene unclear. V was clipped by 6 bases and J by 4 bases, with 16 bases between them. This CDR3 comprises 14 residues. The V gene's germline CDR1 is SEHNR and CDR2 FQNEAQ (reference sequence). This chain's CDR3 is CASSRDKKKYEQYF. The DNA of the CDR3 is TGTGCCAGCAGTCGCGACAAGAAGAAGTACGAGCAGTACTTC.

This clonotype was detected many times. CDR3 in DNA: TGTGCCAGCAGCTTAGGGGGGGTTGCTGGAAACACCATATATTTT. This encodes CASSLGGVAGNTIYF. The gene calls are TRBV11-3 and TRBJ1-3; weak D call: TRBD1 (5 bases). Between the trimmed V and J ends, which lost 1 base and 2 bases, there was a span of 9 bases. This CDR3 spans 15 amino acids. CDR1 and CDR2 from the germline V gene are SGHNT and YENEEA.

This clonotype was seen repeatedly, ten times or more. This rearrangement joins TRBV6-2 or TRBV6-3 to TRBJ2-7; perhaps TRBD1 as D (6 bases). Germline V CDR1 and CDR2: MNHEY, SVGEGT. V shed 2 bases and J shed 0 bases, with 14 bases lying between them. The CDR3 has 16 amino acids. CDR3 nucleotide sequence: TGTGCCAGCAGTTACAGAACAGGGACGTCCTCCTACGAGCAGTACTTC. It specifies CASSYRTGTSSYEQYF.

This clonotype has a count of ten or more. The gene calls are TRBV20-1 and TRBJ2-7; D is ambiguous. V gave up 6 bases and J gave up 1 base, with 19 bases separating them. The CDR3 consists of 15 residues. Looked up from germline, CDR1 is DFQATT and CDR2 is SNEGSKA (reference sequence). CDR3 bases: TGCAGTGCAACCCCCCGCCGGTCCGGATCCTACGAGCAGTACTTC. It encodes CSATPRRSGSYEQYF.

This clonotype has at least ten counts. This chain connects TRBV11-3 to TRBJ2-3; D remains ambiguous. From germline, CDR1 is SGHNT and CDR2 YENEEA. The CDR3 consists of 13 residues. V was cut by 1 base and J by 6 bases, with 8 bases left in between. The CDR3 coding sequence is TGTGCCAGCAGCTTAGGCGGTGTTGATACGCAGTATTTT. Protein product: CASSLGGVDTQYF. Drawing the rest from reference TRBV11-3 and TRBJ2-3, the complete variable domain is EAGVVQSPRYKIIEKKQPVAFWCNPISGHNTLYWYLQNLGQGPELLIRYENEEAVDDSQLPKDRFSAERLKGVDSTLKIQPAELGDSAVYLCASSLGGVDTQYFGPGTRLTVL.

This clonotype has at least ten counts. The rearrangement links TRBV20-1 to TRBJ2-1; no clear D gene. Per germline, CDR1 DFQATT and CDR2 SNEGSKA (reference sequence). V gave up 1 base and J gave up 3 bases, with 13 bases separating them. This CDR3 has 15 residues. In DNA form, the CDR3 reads TGCAGTGCTAGAGTTCTAGATATCGACTACAATGAGCAGTTCTTC. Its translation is CSARVLDIDYNEQFF.

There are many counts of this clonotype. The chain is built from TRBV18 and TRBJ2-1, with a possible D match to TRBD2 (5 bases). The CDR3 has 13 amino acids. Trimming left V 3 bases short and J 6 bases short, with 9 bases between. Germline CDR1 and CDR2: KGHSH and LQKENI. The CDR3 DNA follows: TGTGCCAGCTCACCGTCAAGCGGCAATGAGCAGTTCTTC. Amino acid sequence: CASSPSSGNEQFF.